This T cell receptor beta chain was recorded in a study of blood T cell repertoires in COVID-19. Study-level background: Acute-phase and convalescent COVID-19 samples originated in the United States, Italy and Spain. The analysed material was cDNA or gDNA that came from T cells, B-cell-depleted T cells, or PBMCs.

This clone was seen a handful of times. Additional DNA sequences in this sample encode the identical CDR3. Sequencing was performed with immunoSEQ multiplex PCR; in TCRdb, only in-frame clones are kept and a portion is missing. The table lists about 150,000 clones, approximately 88% of them singletons, with roughly 2% in the top ten. Germline V gene lookup returns CDR1 MNHNS and CDR2 SASEGT. Deletions cut 0 bases from V and 5 bases from J, with 13 bases between. This CDR3 is built from 16 residues. This chain links TRBV6-1 with TRBJ1-4; D perhaps matches TRBD1 (6 bases). Material for sequencing was peripheral blood. This clonotype originated in a man in his 70s with acute or convalescent COVID-19. This CDR3 is CASSEAWGQGNEKLFF. CDR3 coding DNA: TGTGCCAGCAGTGAAGCATGGGGGCAGGGGAATGAAAAACTGTTTTTT.